The rows below give T cell receptor beta chains drawn from one sample of a study of T cells in tuberculosis. Libraries were prepared by immunoSEQ multiplex PCR; TCRdb keeps only in-frame clonotypes and omits some of them. The table includes about 20,000 clones, 85% to 90% detected once. Sequenced material: PBMCs. The receptors stem from a donor aged 10-29 years with latent tuberculosis or without tuberculosis infection. Both conserved end residues are trimmed from each CDR3.

v_call,cdr3_aa
TRBV19,ASWGQGASPLH
TRBV6-1,ASRSRESDYEQY
TRBV2,ASNGGAGRKRSYEQY
TRBV19,ASSIGPGRTDTQY
TRBV5-1,ASGRDRANNEQF
TRBV6-5,ASSPQAVNSPLH
TRBV30,AWSKWSRGVTDTQY
TRBV11-1,ASSPPLARTDWVSEQF
TRBV30,ALGAGGLAGANVLT
TRBV6-5,ASSSTVPGEKLF
TRBV30,AWSVGDSNSPLH
TRBV2,ASSRDRGTGANVLT
TRBV7-2,ASSSSVGGNTIY
TRBV27,ASSLRGGGNEQF
TRBV19,ASSIASGGTNYNEQF
TRBV5-1,ASTPGTGLISGNTIY
TRBV6-6,ASSYTTGQGNQPQH
TRBV14,ASSQEGFGVPSYEQY
TRBV5-4,ASSPGLLGNTIY
TRBV28,ASSTQTGTGLTADTQY
TRBV27,ASSTSLAGNYNEQF
TRBV30,AWSGQGATNEKLF
TRBV19,ASSYRLTGELF
TRBV2,ATQERLASDTQY
TRBV18,ASSPLRGGEQY
TRBV19,AKAQGPGQPQH
TRBV2,ASSGGGAKNIQY
TRBV12-5,ASGLVLGGASHEQY
TRBV6-5,ASTSSRQSQLF
TRBV6-5,ASRGANEKLF
TRBV6-4,ASSDFPGDYGYT
TRBV2,ASSENGQEFYGYT
TRBV29-1,SARDRGDIQY
TRBV5-1,ASSPGQGREYGYT
TRBV2,ASSTGLDQPQH
TRBV4-3,ASSQGQAITEAF
TRBV30,AWSPPWGRSDTDTQY
TRBV6-5,ASSYGGGGNTEAF
TRBV2,ASSEESYEQY
TRBV25-1,ASSEYSSEAF
TRBV18,ASSPGLAGQGANGYT
TRBV18,ASSPAADRGTGEKLF
TRBV15,ATSLGSQSSYNEQF
TRBV27,ASSYSGTSGGETQY
TRBV11-2,ASSSPIDRASYEQY
TRBV15,ATSRDTGVDEKLF
TRBV27,ASTSDRTEAF
TRBV27,ASRDRGFYSNQPQH
TRBV2,ASSESGGPREQY
TRBV5-6,ASSFLLTGGEKLF
TRBV2,ASNEQGLNTEAF
TRBV18,ASSPGLQNTEAF
TRBV6-1,ASSNQADTQY
TRBV7-8,ASSPGGRTGELF
TRBV11-2,ASSPLSLGHGYT